The entry below gives a single T cell receptor (beta chain) sequence along with its context. Other DNA sequences in this specimen translate into the identical CDR3. Per the original data handling: For nucleated cells, counts were estimated from reference gene primer amplification. Using immunoSEQ multiplex PCR, the repertoire was profiled, and TCRdb retains in-frame clones only, with some absent. V and J calls plus clone size are reproduced from that table; the DNA served to infer D and trimming. The profile shows some 95,000 clones, more than 75% of them singletons. These data belong to a study of blood T cell repertoires in COVID-19. Study in general: The United States, Italy and Spain were the sources of the acute and convalescent COVID-19 samples. Nucleic acid was either cDNA or gDNA, and it came from T cells, B-cell-depleted T cells, or PBMCs.

V was shortened by 0 bases and J by 2 bases, with 8 bases between the two germline ends. Germline CDR1 is SGHRS and CDR2 is YFSETQ. This CDR3 has 15 amino acids. The chain has TRBV5-1 and TRBJ1-4; D ambiguous. The sample taken for sequencing was peripheral blood. This TCR was sampled from a man aged 65 to 85 with acute or convalescent COVID-19. CDR3: CASSLARATNEKLFF. DNA for the CDR3: TGCGCCAGCAGCTTGGCGCGGGCGACTAATGAAAAACTGTTTTTT.